Below, 19 T cell receptor beta chains from the same sample are listed, as sequenced in a study of human T cells and chemical hapten exposure (dated by TCRdb to the early 2020s). The label giving this sample's time point can be read as: pre-sensitization, week 0. Taken with the paper, the label for treatment or condition translates to: therapeutic diphenylcyclopropenone sensitization with weekly scalp DPC. The library was prepared using RACE. The instrument given in TCRdb is NextSeq 500. TCRdb's own reprocessing of the public reads used fastp at Q25 and MiXCR and kept productive beta chains. Each entry is one CDR3 protein sequence, shown with its most common DNA and genes. Across this sample there are more than 250,000 distinct CDR3 sequences, with about 8.1% seen only once. The top ten hold approximately 2.3% of the sample. Sample: whole blood, taken in connection with sensitization to the hapten diphenylcyclopropenone (DPC). Source of these receptors: a woman between 40 and 55 years old with alopecia areata. Some clones in this sample may be carry-over from other donors' samples.

This clonotype has more than one count but fewer than ten. The chain joins TRBV20-1 to TRBJ2-1; 8 positions match TRBD2. Germline CDR1 DFQATT, CDR2 SNEGSKA (reference sequence). V shed 6 bases and J 7 bases; nucleotides not matched to a gene: 14. The CDR3 is 15 residues long. The CDR3, as DNA: TGCAGTGCGATTTCTAGCGGGCCCGTGTGGAATGAGCAGTTCTTC. Translation: CSAISSGPVWNEQFF.

This clonotype was seen many times. The J gene is TRBJ2-1, the V gene TRBV6-5; D may be TRBD1 (6 bases). From germline, CDR1 is MNHEY and CDR2 SVGAGI. This CDR3 region has 15 residues. V dropped 6 bases and J dropped 3 bases, with 15 bases sitting between them. The CDR3 bases are TGTGCCAGCAGCTCAAGTGGGGGCCTCTACAATGAGCAGTTCTTC. This codes for CASSSSGGLYNEQFF.

This clonotype was observed a handful of times. The V call is TRBV6-2 or TRBV6-3, the J call TRBJ2-2; D is possibly TRBD2 (5 bases). The CDR3 runs 14 residues. Germline V CDR1 and CDR2: MNHEY, SVGEGT. Trimming removed 7 bases at V and 3 bases at J, with 12 bases between. The CDR3 region is CASNRGTYTGELFF. The CDR3 DNA is TGTGCCAGCAATCGGGGAACGTACACCGGGGAGCTGTTTTTT.

This clonotype was detected ten times or more. The V call is TRBV24-1, the J call TRBJ2-4; TRBD1 matches 11 bases. Germline values: CDR1 KGHDR, CDR2 SFDVKD. V shed 4 bases, J shed 0 bases, and the junction held 4 bases outside the gene matches. The CDR3 consists of 17 residues. The CDR3 loop reads CATSDSGQGVAKNIQYF. The CDR3, as DNA: TGTGCCACCAGTGACTCGGGACAGGGGGTAGCCAAAAACATTCAGTACTTC.

The chain is built from TRBV28 and TRBJ2-5; 9 bases match TRBD2. This CDR3 has 16 amino acids. Losses at the gene ends were 6 bases for V and 4 bases for J; bases not matched to a gene: 12. CDR1 is MDHEN, CDR2 SYDVKM, per germline. In nucleotides, the CDR3 is TGTGCCAGCAGACCGGGACTAGCTTTAGGGGGAGAGACCCAGTACTTC. It codes for CASRPGLALGGETQYF.

The chain combines TRBV7-9 with TRBJ2-3; no definite D call. The germline V gene encodes CDR1 SEHNR and CDR2 FQNEAQ (reference sequence). Trimming took off 5 bases at V and 3 bases at J, with 18 bases between the two ends. The CDR3 totals 16 residues. In DNA, the CDR3 is TGTGCCAGCAGCCGAAGACCGACATTACAGACAGATACGCAGTATTTT. The encoded protein is CASSRRPTLQTDTQYF. The full variable domain, its missing parts supplied by reference TRBV7-9 and TRBJ2-3, is DTGVSQNPRHKITKRGQNVTFRCDPISEHNRLYWYRQTLGQGPEFLTYFQNEAQLEKSRLLSDRFSAERPKGSFSTLEIQRTEQGDSAMYLCASSRRPTLQTDTQYFGPGTRLTVL.

This clonotype has a count of ten or more. This chain uses TRBV29-1 with TRBJ2-7; TRBD2 is a possible D gene (5 bases). Germline values: CDR1 SQVTM, CDR2 ANQGSEA. V was shortened by 7 bases and J by 6 bases, with 13 bases between the two germline ends. The CDR3 is 11 amino acids. This CDR3 reads CSAPSGGEQYF. CDR3 coding DNA: TGCAGCGCGCCTAGTGGAGGCGAGCAGTACTTC.

In this sample, this clonotype turned up many times. The chain is built from TRBV7-9 and TRBJ2-2; TRBD1 matches at 9 bases. The CDR3 runs 14 residues. The germline CDR1 and CDR2 sequences are SEHNR and FQNEAQ (reference sequence). The trim removed 8 bases at V and 5 bases at J, leaving 6 bases unmatched. The chain's CDR3 is CASRQGDVTGELFF. CDR3 bases: TGTGCCAGCCGACAGGGGGATGTAACCGGGGAGCTGTTTTTT. Supplemented by reference TRBV7-9 and TRBJ2-2, the full variable domain reads DTGVSQNPRHKITKRGQNVTFRCDPISEHNRLYWYRQTLGQGPEFLTYFQNEAQLEKSRLLSDRFSAERPKGSFSTLEIQRTEQGDSAMYLCASRQGDVTGELFFGEGSRLTVL.

The sample holds many counts of this clonotype. The rearrangement joins TRBV27 to TRBJ2-3, with D perhaps TRBD2 (6 bases). Germline CDR1 reads MNHEY; CDR2 reads SMNVEV (reference sequence). V was pared by 5 bases and J by 6 bases, with 21 bases between. This CDR3 spans 16 amino acids. For the CDR3, the DNA is TGTGCCAGCAGTCCCGGGCAGCGGGTGGATGCCGATACGCAGTATTTT. Its translation: CASSPGQRVDADTQYF.

The sample holds many counts of this clonotype. The chain is built from TRBV7-2 and TRBJ2-1, with 13 bases lining up with TRBD2. Germline V lookup: CDR1 SGHTA, CDR2 FQGNSA. V lost 2 bases and J lost 8; bases outside the gene matches: 3. CDR3 length equals 15 residues. CDR3 amino acids: CASSLRTSGSDEQFF. The CDR3 DNA sequence: TGTGCCAGCAGCTTAAGGACTAGCGGGAGCGATGAGCAGTTCTTC.

This clonotype was found a few times. The chain combines TRBV4-2 with TRBJ2-7; 9 positions match TRBD2. V shed 0 bases, J shed 6 bases, and the junction held 6 bases outside the gene matches. The CDR3 contains 15 residues. Germline V lookup: CDR1 LGHNA, CDR2 YNFKEQ. The CDR3 region is CASSQDWPSGTEQYF. CDR3 bases: TGTGCCAGCAGCCAAGATTGGCCTAGCGGGACCGAGCAGTACTTC.

The chain is built from TRBV4-1 and TRBJ2-1; TRBD2 matches 9 bases. The length of the CDR3 is 15 residues. J was trimmed by 6 bases and V by 1 base; bases with no gene match: 4. Germline loops: CDR1 MGHRA, CDR2 YSYEKL. The CDR3 loop is CASSQVAGEFNEQFF. As DNA, the CDR3 is TGCGCCAGCAGCCAAGTAGCGGGAGAATTCAATGAGCAGTTCTTC.

The V call is TRBV25-1, the J call TRBJ2-3; D not resolved. This CDR3 comprises 14 residues. Germline assignment: CDR1 MGHDK and CDR2 SYGVNS. V shed 1 base and J shed 2 bases, with 7 bases lying between them. The CDR3 sequence: CASSESWLTDTQYF. CDR3 nucleotides: TGTGCCAGCAGTGAATCTTGGCTCACAGATACGCAGTATTTT.

The chain links TRBV27 to TRBJ2-5, with D uncertain. This CDR3 contains 16 residues. The germline V and J ends were trimmed by 0 bases and 1 base, with 12 bases remaining between them. Per the germline V gene, CDR1 is MNHEY and CDR2 is SMNVEV (reference sequence). The CDR3 DNA reads as TGTGCCAGCAGTTTATCGTTTGCAGGCTCCCAAGAGACCCAGTACTTC. It translates to CASSLSFAGSQETQYF.

This sequence joins TRBV2 and TRBJ1-5, with a weak D call TRBD1 (6 bases). Germline lookup yields CDR1 SNHLY and CDR2 FYNNEI. This CDR3 is built from 15 residues. Trimming took off 4 bases at V and 0 bases at J, with 10 bases between the two ends. The CDR3 sequence is CASSGQVDSNQPQHF. The DNA for the CDR3 is TGTGCCAGCAGTGGACAGGTCGATAGCAATCAGCCCCAGCATTTT.

This clonotype was detected ten times or more. This chain links TRBV12-3 or TRBV12-4 with TRBJ1-5; the match to TRBD1 covers 9 bases. CDR3 length equals 14 residues. V was pared by 6 bases and J by 3 bases, with 3 bases of the junction left unmatched. CDR3 region: CASSRTGDNQPQHF. CDR3 in DNA: TGTGCCAGCAGCCGGACAGGGGACAATCAGCCCCAGCATTTT.

The rearrangement links TRBV9 to TRBJ1-2; the D gene is possibly TRBD1 (6 bases). The germline V gene has CDR1 SGDLS and CDR2 YYNGEE. V lost 3 bases and J lost 4, with 19 bases in between. The CDR3 contains 16 residues. The CDR3 bases are TGTGCCAGCAGCGAGAGCCACTTACAGGGCCCCTATGGCTACACCTTC. This sequence encodes CASSESHLQGPYGYTF.

This clonotype was found many times. The chain has TRBV12-3 or TRBV12-4 and TRBJ1-2; tentative D call: TRBD1 (5 bases). CDR3 length: 14 amino acids. V lost 1 base to trimming and J lost 2 bases, with 8 bases between them. DNA for the CDR3: TGTGCCAGCAGTTTAGGGGGCCGGAACTATGGCTACACCTTC. Protein sequence: CASSLGGRNYGYTF.

V usage is TRBV4-2 and J usage is TRBJ2-1, with TRBD2 matching 11 bases. V was pared by 3 bases and J by 3 bases, with 4 bases of the junction left unmatched. The CDR3 spans 16 residues. CDR1 and CDR2 (germline): LGHNA, YNFKEQ. The CDR3 coding sequence is TGTGCCAGCAGCCATGCGGGACTAGCGGACTACAATGAGCAGTTCTTC. Protein sequence: CASSHAGLADYNEQFF.